The 14 T cell receptor beta chains reported below all come from one sample, sequenced in a study of control samples from healthy donors and cancer patients. The assay was immunoSEQ multiplex PCR, and TCRdb's table has in-frame clones only and misses some. The profile shows some 150,000 clones, approximately 94% of them singletons. Material: PBMCs. The receptors shown here come from a man in his sixties with colorectal cancer.

This clone was detected only once. The chain joins TRBV30 to TRBJ2-7, with D maybe TRBD2 (5 bases). V dropped 0 bases and J dropped 6 bases, with 9 bases sitting between them. The CDR3 totals 12 residues. Per the germline V gene, CDR1 is GTSNPN and CDR2 is SVGIG (reference sequence). The CDR3 sequence: CAWSVRRREQYF. CDR3 coding DNA: TGTGCCTGGAGTGTGAGGAGGCGCGAGCAGTACTTC.

V usage is TRBV5-4 and J usage is TRBJ1-1; D call uncertain. With 0 bases removed from V and 1 base from J, the gap between germline ends came to 4 bases. This CDR3 is built from 13 residues. Germline CDR1 reads SGHNT; CDR2 reads YYREEE (reference sequence). The CDR3 nucleotides read TGTGCCAGCAGCTTGGCCGGGAACACTGAAGCTTTCTTT. This encodes CASSLAGNTEAFF. Full variable domain (missing parts from reference TRBV5-4 and TRBJ1-1): ETGVTQSPTHLIKTRGQQVTLRCSSQSGHNTVSWYQQALGQGPQFIFQYYREEENGRGNFPPRFSGLQFPNYSSELNVNALELDDSALYLCASSLAGNTEAFFGQGTRLTVV.

The CDR3 DNA is TGTGCCAGCAGCAGCTCAGGGATATCTGGAAACACCATATATTTT. Amino acids: CASSSSGISGNTIYF. V usage is TRBV2 and J usage is TRBJ1-3; D might be TRBD1 (5 bases). The CDR3 has 15 amino acids. Germline V lookup: CDR1 SNHLY, CDR2 FYNNEI. V lost 6 bases and J 1 base, leaving 13 bases between the germline ends.

The chain uses TRBV27 and TRBJ2-3, with D perhaps TRBD2 (5 bases). The CDR3 has 12 amino acids. Trimming removed 6 bases from V and 2 bases from J, with 6 bases in between. The V gene's germline CDR1 is MNHEY and CDR2 SMNVEV (reference sequence). For the CDR3, the DNA is TGTGCCAGCAGCCGGGACACAGATACGCAGTATTTT. It encodes CASSRDTDTQYF.

The chain uses TRBV10-3 and TRBJ2-7; tentatively, D is TRBD2 (5 bases). V dropped 10 bases and J dropped 3 bases, with 10 bases sitting between them. This CDR3 contains 11 residues. CDR1 is ENHRY, CDR2 SYGVKD, per germline. CDR3 amino acids: CATREGYEQYF. The CDR3 region has the DNA TGTGCCACCAGAGAGGGCTACGAGCAGTACTTC.

The chain has TRBV5-4 and TRBJ1-1, with D perhaps TRBD1 (5 bases). The CDR3 contains 14 residues. V lost 5 bases and J lost 1, with 12 bases in between. Germline V gene data show CDR1 as SGHNT and CDR2 as YYREEE (reference sequence). The CDR3: CASRSQGSNTEAFF. For the CDR3, the DNA is TGTGCCAGCAGATCTCAGGGTTCGAACACTGAAGCTTTCTTT.

This clone was seen a few times. J is TRBJ2-7 and V is TRBV7-9; 10 nucleotides line up with TRBD2. The CDR3 covers 16 residues. Per the germline V gene, CDR1 is SEHNR and CDR2 is FQNEAQ (reference sequence). V shed 1 base, J shed 0 bases, and the junction held 3 bases outside the gene matches. The DNA for the CDR3 is TGTGCCAGCAGCTTAGGGGCTAGCGGGAGCTCCTACGAGCAGTACTTC. Residues: CASSLGASGSSYEQYF.

This clone appeared a single time. This sequence joins TRBV27 and TRBJ2-7, with 11 bases lining up with TRBD1. The CDR3 loop spans 15 amino acids. Germline V lookup: CDR1 MNHEY, CDR2 SMNVEV (reference sequence). V lost 2 bases and J lost 4; bases outside the gene matches: 4. CDR3 coding DNA: TGTGCCAGCAGTTTACCCGGACAGGGGGCTTACGAGCAGTACTTC. Protein: CASSLPGQGAYEQYF.

The gene calls are TRBV3-1 (or the pseudogene TRBV3-2) and TRBJ1-3, with D unclear. Trimming removed 0 bases at V and 2 bases at J, with 8 bases between. The CDR3 is 15 amino acids. Germline-derived CDR1 and CDR2 are LGHDT and YNNKEL (reference sequence). The CDR3 sequence is CASSQDLHTGNTIYF. Here the CDR3 DNA reads TGTGCCAGCAGCCAAGATTTGCACACTGGAAACACCATATATTTT.

In this sample, this clone turned up once. Distinct nucleotide sequences in the sample also encode this CDR3. This rearrangement joins TRBV7-9 to TRBJ2-7; D not resolved. Trimming removed 1 base from V and 4 bases from J, with 5 bases in between. The CDR3 is made up of 12 amino acids. Germline CDR1 SEHNR, CDR2 FQNEAQ (reference sequence). The DNA of the CDR3 is TGTGCCAGCAGCTTAGTTTCGTACGAGCAGTACTTC. Translating gives CASSLVSYEQYF.

The CDR3 protein is CASSPSYEQYF. The CDR3 DNA follows: TGTGCCAGCAGCCCGAGCTACGAGCAGTACTTC. The rearrangement uses TRBV7-8 and TRBJ2-7; the D is unclear. The CDR3 is 11 residues long. V lost 5 bases and J 3 bases, leaving 5 bases between the germline ends. From germline, CDR1 is SGHVS and CDR2 FQNEAQ.

The chain links TRBV10-3 to TRBJ1-4, with a weak D call TRBD1 (5 bases). The CDR3 is 13 amino acids. The germline V gene encodes CDR1 ENHRY and CDR2 SYGVKD. V lost 8 bases and J 8 bases, leaving 15 bases between the germline ends. The DNA for the CDR3 is TGTGCCATCCGGAGGGGCGAGGGGGAAAAACTGTTTTTT. As protein: CAIRRGEGEKLFF.

The rearrangement links TRBV9 to TRBJ1-2; D is ambiguous. Germline V gives CDR1 SGDLS, CDR2 YYNGEE. The CDR3 contains 15 residues. The ends were cut back, 4 bases at V and 2 bases at J, with 15 bases in the middle. The CDR3 reads CASSPGASGNYGYTF. The CDR3, as DNA: TGTGCCAGCAGCCCCGGCGCCAGCGGAAACTATGGCTACACCTTC.

The chain is built from TRBV10-3 and TRBJ2-3, with D tentatively TRBD2 (6 bases). Trimming cost V 4 bases and J 0 bases, with 11 bases left between them. This CDR3 has 15 amino acids. From germline, CDR1 is ENHRY and CDR2 SYGVKD. The CDR3 region has the DNA TGTGCCATCAGTGGGGCGGGGACTAGCACAGATACGCAGTATTTT. It codes for CAISGAGTSTDTQYF.